These 15 T cell receptor beta chains were all obtained from the same sample, sequenced in a study of naive and memory T cell subsets. The beta constant-region primer was an equimolar mix of two oligonucleotides covering TRBC1 and TRBC2. Four rounds of PCR amplified the ligated cDNA using nested alpha and beta constant-region primers plus SP2. TCRdb reprocessed the UMI-ligation and nested PCR reads with MiXCR, giving one entry per CDR3 protein. This sample has roughly 140,000 distinct CDR3 sequences, with more than 15% found just once. No antigen has been assigned to these receptors. General study findings and limits: A few larger clonotypes appeared in naive repertoires, especially CD8, possibly memory cells re-expressing CD45RA.

The sample was naive CD8+ T cells from blood. Every receptor here comes from a human donor in good health.

The genes are TRBV5-1 and TRBJ2-1; 9 nucleotides match TRBD2. V gave up 5 bases and J gave up 4 bases; unmatched junction bases: 10. Germline loops: CDR1 SGHRS, CDR2 YFSETQ. The CDR3 is 16 residues long. The CDR3 DNA sequence: TGCGCCAGCAGTCACGGAGGACTAGCGTTTTACAATGAGCAGTTCTTC. It codes for CASSHGGLAFYNEQFF.

This chain connects TRBV6-2 or TRBV6-3 to TRBJ2-4, with D hard to call. The CDR3 runs 12 residues. Trimming shortened V by 2 bases and J by 5 bases, and 4 bases separated the two germline ends. Germline V lookup: CDR1 MNHEY, CDR2 SVGEGT. CDR3 sequence reads: CASSYGENIQYF. The CDR3, as DNA: TGTGCCAGCAGTTACGGGGAAAACATTCAGTACTTC.

This clonotype has more than one count but fewer than ten. V and J are TRBV7-8 and TRBJ2-2, with unresolved D. The germline V gene encodes CDR1 SGHVS and CDR2 FQNEAQ. CDR3 length: 16 amino acids. V lost 3 bases and J 3 bases, leaving 14 bases between the germline ends. CDR3 nucleotide sequence: TGTGCCAGCAGCTTCGGGCCCTCGGCATACACCGGGGAGCTGTTTTTT. This translates into CASSFGPSAYTGELFF.

The CDR3, as DNA: TGTGCCAGCAGCGATGGGGGAGTTGCCTACAATGAGCAGTTCTTC. It codes for CASSDGGVAYNEQFF. The rearrangement uses TRBV9 and TRBJ2-1; D assignment may be TRBD1 or TRBD2 (5 bases each). Looked up from germline, CDR1 is SGDLS and CDR2 is YYNGEE. Trimming removed 3 bases at V and 2 bases at J, with 12 bases between. The CDR3 is made up of 15 amino acids. Full variable domain (outside the CDR3, taken from reference TRBV9 and TRBJ2-1): DSGVTQTPKHLITATGQRVTLRCSPRSGDLSVYWYQQSLDQGLQFLIQYYNGEERAKGNILERFSAQQFPDLHSELNLSSLELGDSALYFCASSDGGVAYNEQFFGPGTRLTVL.

This clonotype was found a few times. The V call is TRBV28, the J call TRBJ2-1; D is unclear. Germline V lookup: CDR1 MDHEN, CDR2 SYDVKM. V lost 1 base, J lost 6 bases, and 4 bases lay in between. The CDR3 sequence is 12 residues long. Written as DNA, the CDR3 is TGTGCCAGCAGTTTATTCATCAATGAGCAGTTCTTC. Its protein is CASSLFINEQFF.

The chain employs TRBV15 and TRBJ2-7, with a possible D match to TRBD2 (6 bases). CDR3 length equals 16 residues. Germline CDR1 reads LNHNV; CDR2 reads YYDKDF (reference sequence). With 0 bases removed from V and 6 bases from J, the gap between germline ends came to 18 bases. CDR3: CATSRDSLASSAEQYF. Here the CDR3 DNA reads TGTGCCACCAGCAGAGATTCGCTAGCGAGTTCTGCCGAGCAGTACTTC.

This clonotype came up a few times. This chain links TRBV20-1 with TRBJ2-3, with a possible D match to TRBD2 (6 bases). Trimming shortened V by 7 bases and J by 4 bases, and 9 bases separated the two germline ends. The CDR3 length is 11 residues. The V gene's germline CDR1 is DFQATT and CDR2 SNEGSKA (reference sequence). CDR3 sequence (DNA): TGCAGTGAGGGAGGCCCAGATACGCAGTATTTT. Translating gives CSEGGPDTQYF.

This clonotype was detected ten times or more. The chain couples TRBV20-1 to TRBJ1-6; maybe TRBD1 (6 bases). This CDR3 is built from 11 residues. Germline V gene sequence: CDR1 DFQATT, CDR2 SNEGSKA (reference sequence). V lost 0 bases to trimming and J lost 16 bases, with 10 bases between them. The CDR3 region is CSARDGGVLHF. The CDR3 DNA follows: TGCAGTGCTAGAGATGGGGGCGTTCTCCACTTT.

The genes are TRBV5-5 and TRBJ2-1; D call uncertain. Trimming took 4 bases from V and 0 from J, leaving 17 bases between them. CDR1 is SGHKS and CDR2 is YYEKEE in the germline V gene (reference sequence). The CDR3 consists of 17 residues. The CDR3 sequence is CASSPRAPISSYNEQFF. The CDR3 bases are TGTGCCAGCAGCCCGAGAGCCCCGATAAGCTCCTACAATGAGCAGTTCTTC.

This clonotype showed up just a few times. V usage is TRBV20-1 and J usage is TRBJ2-1; TRBD2 matches at 15 bases. CDR3 length: 20 residues. Trimming took 4 bases from V and 2 from J; bases not matched to a gene: 15. Germline V gene lookup returns CDR1 DFQATT and CDR2 SNEGSKA (reference sequence). DNA for the CDR3: TGCAGTGCTAAAGCCGTACCCGGGACTAGCGGGAGGTTAACCTACAATGAGCAGTTCTTC. The encoded protein is CSAKAVPGTSGRLTYNEQFF.

This clonotype was observed a few times. DNA for the CDR3: TGTGCCAGCAGCTCGAACAATGAGCAGTTCTTC. Its protein product is CASSSNNEQFF. The genes are TRBV11-2 and TRBJ2-1, with D hard to call. V shed 4 bases and J shed 5 bases, with 3 bases lying between them. This CDR3 contains 11 residues. Germline CDR1 reads SGHAT; CDR2 reads FQNNGV.

Only a few counts were recorded for this clonotype. The rearrangement joins TRBV12-3 or TRBV12-4 to TRBJ1-4; D ambiguous. The V and J ends lost 10 bases and 11 bases respectively, with 26 bases between them. The CDR3 is 15 amino acids. CDR3 amino acids: CATRITPPGLGKLFF. The CDR3 DNA reads TGTGCCACCAGAATAACCCCGCCTGGGCTGGGGAAACTGTTTTTT.

The chain links TRBV11-2 to TRBJ2-1; D possibly corresponds to TRBD1 (7 bases). V shed 0 bases and J shed 2 bases, with 11 bases lying between them. The CDR3 covers 16 residues. Germline-derived CDR1 and CDR2 are SGHAT and FQNNGV. Here the CDR3 reads CASSLDTGEAYNEQFF. The CDR3 coding sequence is TGTGCCAGCAGCTTAGATACAGGGGAGGCCTACAATGAGCAGTTCTTC.

The chain employs TRBV3-1 and TRBJ1-5; no clear D gene. Per germline, CDR1 LGHDT and CDR2 YNNKEL (reference sequence). Trimming removed 2 bases at V and 6 bases at J, with 8 bases between. The CDR3 totals 13 residues. CDR3 sequence reads: CASSQWPGQPQHF. CDR3 sequence (DNA): TGTGCCAGCAGCCAATGGCCTGGTCAGCCCCAGCATTTT.

The genes are TRBV6-1 and TRBJ1-1; no clear D. The V and J ends lost 2 bases and 2 bases respectively, with 9 bases between them. Germline V gene lookup returns CDR1 MNHNS and CDR2 SASEGT. CDR3 length equals 14 residues. Here the CDR3 DNA reads TGTGCCAGCAGTGAAATAGGAGCCAACACTGAAGCTTTCTTT. Its protein is CASSEIGANTEAFF.